Listed below are T cell receptor beta chains from one sample, sequenced in a study of blood T cell repertoires in COVID-19. Produced via immunoSEQ multiplex PCR; TCRdb's table is partial and in-frame only. The sample holds hundreds of thousands of clones, roughly 87% seen once. Input material: PBMCs or T cells enriched from blood (not recorded which). Receptors originate from a woman aged 25 to 39 who had recovered from COVID-19. Both conserved end residues are part of each CDR3. A D gene is named only where the DNA matches it firmly. Clone size, where shown, is once, few, many, or a class for clones that have expanded.

V	J	size	D	DNA	CDR3
TRBV28	TRBJ1-4	once	NA	TGTGCCAGCAGTTTAAGCGCAGCAACTAATGAAAAACTGTTTTTT	CASSLSAATNEKLFF
TRBV28	TRBJ1-3	NA	NA	TGTGCCAGCAGACCTGGTCCCCTCCGGGAAAACACCATATATTTT	CASRPGPLRENTIYF
TRBV24-1	TRBJ2-1	NA	TRBD1	TGTGCCACCAGTAAGACAGGGTCAGGGTACAATGAGCAGTTCTTC	CATSKTGSGYNEQFF
TRBV5-1	TRBJ2-1	NA	TRBD2	TGCGCCAGCAGCTTGGCCCTGCTAGCGGGGGATGGGGACAATGAGCAGTTCTTC	CASSLALLAGDGDNEQFF
TRBV10-3	TRBJ1-1	once	NA	TGTGCCACCGGACTTCGGCAGGCGAACACTGAAGCTTTCTTT	CATGLRQANTEAFF
TRBV19	TRBJ2-3	once	TRBD2	TGTGCCAGCCGGCTAGCGGGGATAGATACGCAGTATTTT	CASRLAGIDTQYF
TRBV6-1	TRBJ1-3	few	NA	TGTGCCAGCAGTGAAAGTTACAGAAACACCATATATTTT	CASSESYRNTIYF
TRBV24-1	TRBJ2-5	NA	TRBD1	TGTGCCACCAGTGACCCCGGACAGGGAATGAAGACCCAGTACTTC	CATSDPGQGMKTQYF
TRBV15	TRBJ2-7	NA	NA	TGTGCCACCACGTTAGTGTCAGCCACTACGGGAGTTCCGTACTTC	CATTLVSATTGVPYF
TRBV2	TRBJ2-5	NA	TRBD2	TGTGCCAGCAGTGATGGACTAGCGGGGGGTCAGGAGACCCAGTACTTC	CASSDGLAGGQETQYF
TRBV7-9	TRBJ2-7	NA	NA	TGTGCCAGCAGCTTAGAGGGGTATGGCGAGCAGTACTTC	CASSLEGYGEQYF
TRBV19	TRBJ1-5	NA	NA	TGTGCCAGTGGCGCCCAGCGAGTTCAGCCCCAGCATTTT	CASGAQRVQPQHF
TRBV11-3	TRBJ2-7	NA	NA	TGTGCCAGCAGCCCAGGTATAGGACAGTCCTACGAGCAGTACTTC	CASSPGIGQSYEQYF
TRBV14	TRBJ1-2	NA	TRBD1	TGTGCCAGCAGCCAGTACCGACAGGGTAGAAACTATGGCTACACCTTC	CASSQYRQGRNYGYTF
TRBV12-3/TRBV12-4	TRBJ2-3	NA	NA	TGTGCCAGCAGCGCCGGCGGCGCCGATACGCAGTATTTT	CASSAGGADTQYF
TRBV5-4	TRBJ2-7	NA	NA	TGTGCCAGCAGCTTCGGGCAGGGCAACGAGCAGTACTTC	CASSFGQGNEQYF
TRBV6-5	TRBJ2-7	NA	NA	TGTGCCAGCAGTTACTCGAAGGAGGGAGGTTACGAGCAGTACTTC	CASSYSKEGGYEQYF
TRBV24-1	TRBJ2-5	NA	TRBD1	TGTGCCACCAGTGATTTGGACAGGGGGCCCGAGACCCAGTACTTC	CATSDLDRGPETQYF
TRBV9	TRBJ1-2	NA	NA	TGTGCCAGCAGCCCAGAGGGTGCCGCGGGTGGCTACACCTTC	CASSPEGAAGGYTF
TRBV29-1	TRBJ2-7	NA	NA	TGCAGCGTTGAGTCTATCGCGGAGCAGTACTTC	CSVESIAEQYF
TRBV7-6	TRBJ1-1	few	NA	TGTGCCAGCAGCCCATCGGGGAACACTGAAGCTTTCTTT	CASSPSGNTEAFF
TRBV14	TRBJ2-2	NA	TRBD1	TGTGCCAGCAGCCAATTAACCGGGACAGGGCTGCCCGGGGAGCTGTTTTTT	CASSQLTGTGLPGELFF
TRBV2	TRBJ2-3	NA	NA	TGTGCCAGCGTAGCCTCGGAGGTCCGGAGCACAGATACGCAGTATTTT	CASVASEVRSTDTQYF
TRBV27	TRBJ2-7	NA	TRBD1	TGTGCCAGCAGCAAATCCGGGACAGGGGCCTCCTACGAGCAGTACTTC	CASSKSGTGASYEQYF
TRBV5-1	TRBJ1-2	few	NA	TGCGCCAGCAGCTTGTGGCAGGGCGATGGCTACACCTTC	CASSLWQGDGYTF